This entry is about one T cell receptor beta chain. V was trimmed by 1 base and J by 4 bases, leaving 13 bases between them. Germline CDR1 and CDR2: LGHDT and YNNKEL (reference sequence). This CDR3 has 16 residues. This specimen comes from a study of blood T cell repertoires in COVID-19. Study information: Samples came from the United States, Italy and Spain, spanning acute and convalescent COVID-19. PBMCs, B-cell-depleted T cells, or T cells provided the cDNA or gDNA that made up the material.

As handled by the study authors: Scientists estimated how many nucleated cells there were by amplifying reference gene primers. Data came from immunoSEQ multiplex PCR; TCRdb stores just in-frame clones and leaves some out. V and J calls and clone size are copied from that table; D and trimming were computed from the DNA. The sample consists of 150,000 to 200,000 clones, less than 90% of them appearing once. Seattle's enrolled individuals joined amid active infection and were then monitored longitudinally. This rearrangement joins TRBV3-1 (or the pseudogene TRBV3-2) to TRBJ2-2; D is perhaps TRBD2 (6 bases). This TCR derives from a woman in her 70s with COVID-19, enrolled during active disease. Sequenced: peripheral blood. The CDR3: CASSQVTGVSTGELFF. CDR3 nucleotides: TGTGCCAGCAGCCAAGTGACGGGAGTGAGCACCGGGGAGCTGTTTTTT.